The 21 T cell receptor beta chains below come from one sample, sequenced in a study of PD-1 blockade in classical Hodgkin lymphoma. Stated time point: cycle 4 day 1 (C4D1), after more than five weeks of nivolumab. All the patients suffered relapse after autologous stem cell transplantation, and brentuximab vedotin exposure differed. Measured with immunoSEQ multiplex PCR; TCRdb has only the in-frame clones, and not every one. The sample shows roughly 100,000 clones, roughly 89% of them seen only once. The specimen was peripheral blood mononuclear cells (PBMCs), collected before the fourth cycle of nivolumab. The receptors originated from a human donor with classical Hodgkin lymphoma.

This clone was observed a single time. CDR3 sequence: CASSSWGGEAFF. As DNA, the CDR3 is TGTGCCAGCAGTTCCTGGGGCGGTGAAGCTTTCTTT. This sequence joins TRBV27 and TRBJ1-1; a weak D match, TRBD1 (5 bases). Germline CDR1 reads MNHEY; CDR2 reads SMNVEV (reference sequence). The CDR3 is made up of 12 amino acids. The V end was cut by 4 bases, the J end by 7 bases, with 10 bases between.

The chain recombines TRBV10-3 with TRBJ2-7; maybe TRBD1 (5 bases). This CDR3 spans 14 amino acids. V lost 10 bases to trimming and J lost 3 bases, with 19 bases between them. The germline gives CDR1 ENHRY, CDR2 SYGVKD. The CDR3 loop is CATSDSLPGYEQYF. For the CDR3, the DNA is TGTGCCACATCTGACAGCCTACCCGGCTACGAGCAGTACTTC.

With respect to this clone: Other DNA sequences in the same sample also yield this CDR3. In DNA, the CDR3 is TGTGCCAGCAGGCAGGGAGTACAGCCCCAGCATTTT. It yields the protein CASRQGVQPQHF. The rearrangement joins TRBV28 to TRBJ1-5; possible D gene TRBD1, 5 bases. Looked up from germline, CDR1 is MDHEN and CDR2 is SYDVKM. The CDR3 is 12 residues long. V was clipped by 6 bases and J by 7 bases, with 10 bases between them.

The CDR3 DNA reads TGTGCCAGTACCCCGTCGACAGGGGCGATTTACAATGAGCAGTTCTTC. Encoded protein: CASTPSTGAIYNEQFF. The chain links TRBV19 to TRBJ2-1, with TRBD1 matching over 8 bases. CDR3 length: 16 amino acids. From germline, CDR1 is LNHDA and CDR2 SQIVND (reference sequence). The ends lost 7 bases at V and 4 bases at J; junction bases unmatched: 12. The whole variable domain, filled in from reference TRBV19 and TRBJ2-1, reads DGGITQSPKYLFRKEGQNVTLSCEQNLNHDAMYWYRQDPGQGLRLIYYSQIVNDFQKGDIAEGYSVSREKKESFPLTVTSAQKNPTAFYLCASTPSTGAIYNEQFFGPGTRLTVL.

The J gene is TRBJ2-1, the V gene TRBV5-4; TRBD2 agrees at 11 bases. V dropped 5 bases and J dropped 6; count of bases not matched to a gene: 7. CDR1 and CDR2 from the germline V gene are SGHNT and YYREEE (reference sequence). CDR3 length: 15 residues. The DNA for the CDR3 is TGTGCCAGCAGTGGGGGGCTAGCGGGAGGCAATGAGCAGTTCTTC. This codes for CASSGGLAGGNEQFF.

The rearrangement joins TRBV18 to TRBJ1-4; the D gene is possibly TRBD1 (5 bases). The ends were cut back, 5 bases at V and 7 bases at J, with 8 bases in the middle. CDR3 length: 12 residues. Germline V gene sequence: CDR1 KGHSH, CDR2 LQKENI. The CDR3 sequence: CASSIQGEKLFF. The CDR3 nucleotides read TGTGCCAGCTCAATTCAGGGTGAAAAACTGTTTTTT.

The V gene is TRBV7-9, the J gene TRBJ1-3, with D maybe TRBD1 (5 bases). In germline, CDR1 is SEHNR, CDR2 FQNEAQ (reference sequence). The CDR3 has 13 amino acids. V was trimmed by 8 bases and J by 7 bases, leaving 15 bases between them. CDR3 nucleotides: TGTGCCAGCTCCAGGGAAGATCACAACACCATATATTTT. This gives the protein CASSREDHNTIYF.

The CDR3 nucleotides are TGTGCCAGCAGCTTAGTTGGCAGCTACACTGAAGCTTTCTTT. As protein: CASSLVGSYTEAFF. J is TRBJ1-1 and V is TRBV11-1; unclear D gene. V gave up 1 base and J gave up 3 bases, with 9 bases separating them. Germline values: CDR1 SGHAT, CDR2 FQDESV (reference sequence). CDR3 length equals 14 residues.

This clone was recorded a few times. This CDR3 is CASSQRESHYNEQFF. The CDR3 DNA follows: TGTGCCAGCAGCCAGCGGGAGTCCCATTACAATGAGCAGTTCTTC. V usage is TRBV7-9 and J usage is TRBJ2-1; 8 nucleotides line up with TRBD2. The CDR3 contains 15 residues. V lost 5 bases, J lost 4 bases, and 7 bases stayed unmatched. Germline CDR1 is SEHNR and CDR2 is FQNEAQ (reference sequence).

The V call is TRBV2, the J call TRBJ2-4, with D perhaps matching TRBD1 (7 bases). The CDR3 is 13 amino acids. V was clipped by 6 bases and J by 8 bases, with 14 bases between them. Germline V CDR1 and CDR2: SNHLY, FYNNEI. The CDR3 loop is CASRNRGGDIQYF. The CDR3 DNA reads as TGTGCCAGCAGGAACAGGGGAGGAGACATTCAGTACTTC.

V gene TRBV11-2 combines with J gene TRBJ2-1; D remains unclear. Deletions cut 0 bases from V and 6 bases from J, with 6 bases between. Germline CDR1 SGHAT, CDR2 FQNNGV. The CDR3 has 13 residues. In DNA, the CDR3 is TGTGCCAGCAGCTTAGAAGCTGGCAATGAGCAGTTCTTC. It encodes CASSLEAGNEQFF.

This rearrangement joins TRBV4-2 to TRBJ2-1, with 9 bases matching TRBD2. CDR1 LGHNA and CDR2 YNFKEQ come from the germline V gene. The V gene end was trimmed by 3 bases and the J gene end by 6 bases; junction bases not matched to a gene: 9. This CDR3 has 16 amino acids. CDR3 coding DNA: TGTGCCAGCAGCCATCAAGCGGGAGGCTTCCTCAATGAGCAGTTCTTC. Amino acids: CASSHQAGGFLNEQFF.

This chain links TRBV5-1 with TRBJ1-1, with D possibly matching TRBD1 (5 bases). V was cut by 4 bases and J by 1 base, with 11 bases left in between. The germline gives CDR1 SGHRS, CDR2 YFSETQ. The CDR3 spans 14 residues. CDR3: CASSTQVENTEAFF. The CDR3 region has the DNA TGCGCCAGCAGCACACAGGTGGAGAACACTGAAGCTTTCTTT. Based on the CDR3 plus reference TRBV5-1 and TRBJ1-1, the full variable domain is KAGVTQTPRYLIKTRGQQVTLSCSPISGHRSVSWYQQTPGQGLQFLFEYFSETQRNKGNFPGRFSGRQFSNSRSEMNVSTLELGDSALYLCASSTQVENTEAFFGQGTRLTVV.

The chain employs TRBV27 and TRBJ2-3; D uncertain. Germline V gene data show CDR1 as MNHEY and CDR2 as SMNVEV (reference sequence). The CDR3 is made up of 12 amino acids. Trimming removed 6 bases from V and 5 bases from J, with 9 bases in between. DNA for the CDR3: TGTGCCAGCAGCCACCGAAGAGATACGCAGTATTTT. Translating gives CASSHRRDTQYF.

The CDR3 spells CASSQGAGANQPQHF. The DNA for the CDR3 is TGTGCCAGCAGTCAAGGGGCAGGGGCTAATCAGCCCCAGCATTTT. The chain joins TRBV7-9 to TRBJ1-5; D is perhaps TRBD1 (6 bases). Germline lookup yields CDR1 SEHNR and CDR2 FQNEAQ (reference sequence). Trimming pared 6 bases from V and 4 bases from J, leaving 16 bases between. This CDR3 has 15 residues.

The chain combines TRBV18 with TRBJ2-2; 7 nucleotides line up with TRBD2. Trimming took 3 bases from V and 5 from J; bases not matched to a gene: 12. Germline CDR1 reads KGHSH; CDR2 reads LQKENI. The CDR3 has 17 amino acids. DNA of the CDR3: TGTGCCAGCTCACCTGGTCGGGCTAGCGGCGGAACCGGGGAGCTGTTTTTT. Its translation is CASSPGRASGGTGELFF.

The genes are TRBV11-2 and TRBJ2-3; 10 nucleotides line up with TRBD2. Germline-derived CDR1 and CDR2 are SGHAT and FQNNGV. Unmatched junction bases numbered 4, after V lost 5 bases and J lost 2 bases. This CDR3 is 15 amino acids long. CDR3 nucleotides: TGTGCCAGCAGCGCCGGGACTAGCGCCACAGATACGCAGTATTTT. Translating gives CASSAGTSATDTQYF.

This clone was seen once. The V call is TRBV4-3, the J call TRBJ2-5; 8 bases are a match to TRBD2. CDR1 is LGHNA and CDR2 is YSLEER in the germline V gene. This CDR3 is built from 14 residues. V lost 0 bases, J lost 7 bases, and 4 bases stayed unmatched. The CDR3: CASSQERGATTQYF. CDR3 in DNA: TGCGCCAGCAGCCAAGAGCGGGGGGCAACGACCCAGTACTTC.

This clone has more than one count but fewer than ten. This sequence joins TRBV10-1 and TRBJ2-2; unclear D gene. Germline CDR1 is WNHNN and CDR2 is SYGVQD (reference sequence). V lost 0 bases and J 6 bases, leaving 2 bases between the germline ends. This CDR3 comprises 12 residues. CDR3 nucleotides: TGCGCCAGCAGTGAGTCCGCCGGGGAGCTGTTTTTT. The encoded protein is CASSESAGELFF.

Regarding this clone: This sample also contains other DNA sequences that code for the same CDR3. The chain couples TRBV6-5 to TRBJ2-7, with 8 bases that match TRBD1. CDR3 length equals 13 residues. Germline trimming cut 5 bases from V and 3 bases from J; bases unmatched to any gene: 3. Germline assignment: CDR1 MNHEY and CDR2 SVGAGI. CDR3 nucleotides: TGTGCCAGCAGTAGGACAGGGTTCTACGAGCAGTACTTC. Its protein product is CASSRTGFYEQYF.

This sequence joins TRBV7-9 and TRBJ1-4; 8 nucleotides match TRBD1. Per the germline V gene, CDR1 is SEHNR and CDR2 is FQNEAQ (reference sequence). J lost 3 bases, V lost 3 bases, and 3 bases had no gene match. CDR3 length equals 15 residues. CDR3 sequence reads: CASSFQQGANEKLFF. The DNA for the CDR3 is TGTGCCAGCAGCTTTCAACAGGGGGCTAATGAAAAACTGTTTTTT.